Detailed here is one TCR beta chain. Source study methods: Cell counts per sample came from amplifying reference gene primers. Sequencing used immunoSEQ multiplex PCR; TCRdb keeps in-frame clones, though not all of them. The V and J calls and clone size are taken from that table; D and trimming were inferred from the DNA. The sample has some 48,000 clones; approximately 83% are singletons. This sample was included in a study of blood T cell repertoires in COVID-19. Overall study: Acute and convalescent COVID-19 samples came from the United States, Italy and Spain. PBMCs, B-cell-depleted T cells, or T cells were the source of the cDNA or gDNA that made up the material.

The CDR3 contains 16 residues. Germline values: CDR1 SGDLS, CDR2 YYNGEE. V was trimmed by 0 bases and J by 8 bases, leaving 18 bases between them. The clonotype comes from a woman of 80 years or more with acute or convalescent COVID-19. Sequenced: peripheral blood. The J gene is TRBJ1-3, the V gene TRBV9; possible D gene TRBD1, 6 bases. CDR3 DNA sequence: TGTGCCAGCAGCGTAGTGGCAGGGGACAAGTTTGACACCATATATTTT. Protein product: CASSVVAGDKFDTIYF.